This T cell receptor beta chain derives from a study of T cells in Graves' hyperthyroidism and ophthalmopathy. Study-wide results and caveats: Blood also showed most of the thyroid clonotypes that were expanded above 0.001.

RNA transcripts gave rise to amplified TCR beta CDR3 regions. HTBI primers were used for first-round RT-PCR of the TCR CDR3. TCRdb fed the multiplex PCR reads into MiXCR, producing one record per CDR3 protein. The sample records about half a million distinct CDR3 sequences, 24% being singletons. This clonotype was recorded many times. Its target is unknown. Germline CDR1 reads SGDLS; CDR2 reads YYNGEE. The CDR3 length is 14 residues. V shed 7 bases and J shed 8 bases, with 22 bases lying between them. The source is a woman aged 25 to 39 with Graves' ophthalmopathy. Sequenced: blood. This sequence joins TRBV9 and TRBJ2-7, with D perhaps TRBD1 (6 bases). The CDR3 DNA reads TGTGCCAGCGGGGGCCCCTTGCCGGTAGAACAGCAGTACTTC. Amino acid sequence: CASGGPLPVEQQYF.